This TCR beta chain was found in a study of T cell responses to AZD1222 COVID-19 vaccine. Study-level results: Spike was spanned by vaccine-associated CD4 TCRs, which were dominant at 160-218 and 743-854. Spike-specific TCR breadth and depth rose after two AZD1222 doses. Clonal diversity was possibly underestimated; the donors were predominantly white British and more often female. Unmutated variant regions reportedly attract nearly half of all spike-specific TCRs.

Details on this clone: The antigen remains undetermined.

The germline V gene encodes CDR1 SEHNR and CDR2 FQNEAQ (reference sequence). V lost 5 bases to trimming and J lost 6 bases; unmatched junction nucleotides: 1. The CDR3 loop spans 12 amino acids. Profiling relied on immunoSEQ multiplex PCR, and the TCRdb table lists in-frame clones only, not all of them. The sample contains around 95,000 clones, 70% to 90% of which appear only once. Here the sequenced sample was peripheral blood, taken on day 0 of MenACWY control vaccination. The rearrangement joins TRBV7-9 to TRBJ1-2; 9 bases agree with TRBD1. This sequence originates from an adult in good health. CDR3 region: CASSRTGDGYTF. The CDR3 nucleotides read TGTGCCAGCAGCCGGACAGGGGATGGCTACACCTTC.